The present TCR beta chain was sequenced within a study of circulating CD8 cells and anti-PD-1 response in melanoma. Germline values: CDR1 LGHNA, CDR2 YSLEER. This CDR3 spans 13 amino acids. V shed 1 base and J shed 4 bases, with 7 bases lying between them. This clonotype rates as medium-sized (0.01 to 0.1%). Using approximately 15 ng of total RNA, TCR libraries were made with the QIAseq Immune Repertoire TCR panel. Each CDR3 protein is one row after TCRdb ran MiXCR on the reads. Of more than 600 distinct CDR3 sequences listed, over 10% are singletons. Four subsets defined by PD-1 and/or TIGIT were sorted from live CD3+CD8+TCRalphabeta+ cells.

The starting material was CD8+ T cells from PBMCs, obtained at baseline or after one month of anti-PD-1 therapy (not recorded which). This chain connects TRBV4-3 to TRBJ1-2; D is undetermined. The source is a human donor with melanoma. The CDR3 loop reads CASSQVGIYGYTF. The DNA of the CDR3 is TGCGCCAGCAGCCAAGTAGGGATCTATGGCTACACCTTC.